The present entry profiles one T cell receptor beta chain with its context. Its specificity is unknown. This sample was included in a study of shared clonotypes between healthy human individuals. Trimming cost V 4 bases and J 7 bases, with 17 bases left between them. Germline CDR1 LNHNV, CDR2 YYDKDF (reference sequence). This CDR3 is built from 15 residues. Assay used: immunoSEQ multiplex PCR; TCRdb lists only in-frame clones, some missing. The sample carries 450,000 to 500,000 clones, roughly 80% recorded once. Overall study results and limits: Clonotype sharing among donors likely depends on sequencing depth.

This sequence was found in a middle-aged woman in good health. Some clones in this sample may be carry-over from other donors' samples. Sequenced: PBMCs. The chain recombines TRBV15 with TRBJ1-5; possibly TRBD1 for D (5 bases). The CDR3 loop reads CATSITLGGKQPQHF. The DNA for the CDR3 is TGTGCCACCAGCATAACACTGGGGGGGAAGCAGCCCCAGCATTTT.